What follows are 16 T cell receptor beta chains derived from one specimen sequenced in a study of T-cell reconstitution after alpha-beta-depleted transplantation in children. TCRbeta library preparation incorporated unique molecular identifiers. In TCRdb, the PCR reads were re-called with MiXCR into one record per CDR3 protein. The sample lists about 830,000 distinct CDR3 sequences, 15% to 20% occurring once. The sequenced sample was PBMCs, mostly from graft donor cells, obtained 360 days after TCRalphabeta/CD19-depleted stem cell transplant. Receptors were obtained from a male patient between 5 and 17 years old who had a stem cell transplant for acute lymphoblastic leukemia, so the T cells may come from the graft donor.

This chain connects TRBV24-1 to TRBJ2-3; 9 nucleotides match TRBD2. CDR1 KGHDR and CDR2 SFDVKD come from the germline V gene. The CDR3 consists of 14 residues. V lost 6 bases to trimming and J lost 6 bases; unmatched junction nucleotides: 6. The CDR3 sequence: CATSLSGSTDTQYF. In nucleotides, the CDR3 is TGTGCCACCAGTCTTAGCGGGAGTACGGATACGCAGTATTTT.

The chain carries TRBV5-6 and TRBJ2-3; 7 positions agree with TRBD2. Trimming removed 0 bases from V and 4 bases from J; junction bases left unmatched: 8. Looked up from germline, CDR1 is SGHDT and CDR2 is YYEEEE. The CDR3 totals 16 residues. The CDR3 DNA follows: TGTGCCAGCAGCTTGGACATGGGAGGGCCTCCAGATACGCAGTATTTT. This gives the protein CASSLDMGGPPDTQYF.

V usage is TRBV29-1 and J usage is TRBJ1-2; D unclear. Germline V lookup: CDR1 SQVTM, CDR2 ANQGSEA. The CDR3 spans 13 residues. V was cut by 4 bases and J by 5 bases, with 14 bases left in between. The CDR3 DNA follows: TGCAGCGTTGGCCTTTCGGACGTGTATGGCTACACCTTC. Protein sequence: CSVGLSDVYGYTF.

This clonotype has more than one count but fewer than ten. CDR3 amino acids: CSVSGIYTGELFF. In nucleotides, the CDR3 is TGCAGCGTGAGCGGGATTTACACCGGGGAGCTGTTTTTT. The chain links TRBV29-1 to TRBJ2-2; 7 positions match TRBD2. CDR3 length: 13 residues. V lost 6 bases, J lost 3 bases, and 4 bases stayed unmatched. In germline, CDR1 is SQVTM, CDR2 ANQGSEA.

This rearrangement joins TRBV7-6 to TRBJ2-1; 10 bases match TRBD2. The CDR3 runs to 14 residues. The trim removed 4 bases at V and 9 bases at J, leaving 6 bases unmatched. Germline V gives CDR1 SGHVS, CDR2 FNYEAQ. CDR3 coding DNA: TGTGCCAGCAGCTGGCTAGCGGGAGCGGTTGAGCAGTTCTTC. This encodes CASSWLAGAVEQFF.

The chain has TRBV12-3 or TRBV12-4 and TRBJ2-1; D ambiguous. V lost 9 bases, J lost 6 bases, and 15 bases lay in between. This CDR3 comprises 13 residues. The CDR3 DNA reads as TGTGCCAGTCGTCGTAGGTCTTTCAATGAGCAGTTCTTC. Translating gives CASRRRSFNEQFF.

Only a few counts were recorded for this clonotype. The rearrangement uses TRBV10-1 and TRBJ2-5, with D possibly being TRBD2 (6 bases). Deletions cut 6 bases from V and 3 bases from J, with 14 bases between. There are 14 residues in the CDR3. CDR1 and CDR2 (germline): WNHNN, SYGVQD (reference sequence). The CDR3 DNA reads as TGCGCCAGCAGCTTCTCGGGGGAAAAAGAGACCCAGTACTTC. It yields the protein CASSFSGEKETQYF.

The chain uses TRBV9 and TRBJ2-1; 9 nucleotides agree with TRBD2. The CDR3 spans 14 residues. The germline CDR1 and CDR2 sequences are SGDLS and YYNGEE. The trim removed 3 bases at V and 6 bases at J, leaving 4 bases unmatched. The CDR3 loop is CASSARGLANEQFF. The CDR3, as DNA: TGTGCCAGCAGCGCCAGGGGACTAGCCAATGAGCAGTTCTTC.

The chain recombines TRBV7-9 with TRBJ1-4; D not resolved. V was shortened by 5 bases and J by 4 bases, with 11 bases between the two germline ends. CDR1 and CDR2 from the germline V gene are SEHNR and FQNEAQ (reference sequence). This CDR3 spans 14 amino acids. CDR3 amino acids: CASSEGRVNEKLFF. The CDR3 nucleotides are TGTGCCAGCAGCGAAGGACGGGTTAATGAAAAACTGTTTTTT.

This clonotype was seen more than once but under ten times. The rearrangement joins TRBV7-9 to TRBJ1-1; a weak D match, TRBD1 (6 bases). V was shortened by 4 bases and J by 2 bases, with 11 bases between the two germline ends. Germline-derived CDR1 and CDR2 are SEHNR and FQNEAQ (reference sequence). The CDR3 is 14 amino acids. CDR3 DNA sequence: TGTGCCAGCAGCTACAAGGGGGGTAACACTGAAGCTTTCTTT. It is translated as CASSYKGGNTEAFF.

Many counts were recorded for this clonotype. The chain couples TRBV20-1 to TRBJ1-3; D is unresolved. The CDR3 sequence is 14 residues long. V lost 5 bases and J 0 bases, leaving 11 bases between the germline ends. Germline CDR1 DFQATT, CDR2 SNEGSKA (reference sequence). The CDR3 is CSAPLPGSGNTIYF. In nucleotides, the CDR3 is TGCAGTGCTCCCCTCCCGGGCTCTGGAAACACCATATATTTT.

This clonotype came up a few times. The CDR3, as DNA: TGCGCCAGCAGAACGGGTTACCCGTACGAGCAGTACTTC. Its translation is CASRTGYPYEQYF. The chain employs TRBV5-1 and TRBJ2-7, with D unclear. Trimming cost V 5 bases and J 4 bases, with 13 bases left between them. The germline gives CDR1 SGHRS, CDR2 YFSETQ. The CDR3 totals 13 residues.

The chain couples TRBV6-5 to TRBJ1-2; D not resolved. CDR1 is MNHEY and CDR2 is SVGAGI in the germline V gene. CDR3 length: 14 residues. Trimming left V 0 bases short and J 4 bases short, with 9 bases between. As DNA, the CDR3 is TGTGCCAGCAGTTACTCGCCGACTACCTATGGCTACACCTTC. It yields the protein CASSYSPTTYGYTF.

Ten or more counts support this clonotype. The chain employs TRBV27 and TRBJ2-2; 9 bases line up with TRBD1. The CDR3 spans 14 residues. CDR1 is MNHEY, CDR2 SMNVEV, per germline (reference sequence). Losses at the gene ends were 6 bases for V and 4 bases for J; bases not matched to a gene: 3. CDR3 region: CASRTGGITGELFF. For the CDR3, the DNA is TGTGCCAGCAGAACAGGGGGCATCACCGGGGAGCTGTTTTTT.

The chain combines TRBV12-3 or TRBV12-4 with TRBJ1-2; D is undetermined. V shed 3 bases and J shed 8 bases, with 13 bases lying between them. The CDR3 has 13 amino acids. CDR3 DNA sequence: TGTGCCAGCAGTTTCCCCCTCCGGGGAGGCTACACCTTC. Its protein product is CASSFPLRGGYTF.

Only a few counts were recorded for this clonotype. The chain couples TRBV5-1 to TRBJ2-3; D remains unclear. This CDR3 has 16 amino acids. Trimming pared 4 bases from V and 2 bases from J, leaving 17 bases between. Germline lookup yields CDR1 SGHRS and CDR2 YFSETQ. CDR3: CASSPVLARFTDTQYF. CDR3 in DNA: TGCGCCAGCAGCCCTGTATTGGCCCGATTCACAGATACGCAGTATTTT.